Listed here are 13 T cell receptor beta chains from one sample, sequenced in a study of cytotoxic CD8 clonotypes in ibrutinib-treated CLL. Some clones are missing from TCRdb's copy, which holds only in-frame ones; the method was immunoSEQ multiplex PCR. The data show about 140,000 clones, approximately 80% seen once. The specimen was PBMCs, collected after 12 months of ibrutinib treatment. The receptors stem from a human donor with chronic lymphocytic leukemia.

V and J are TRBV10-3 and TRBJ2-1; 11 bases fit TRBD2. Unmatched junction bases numbered 9, after V lost 5 bases and J lost 6 bases. The germline V gene has CDR1 ENHRY and CDR2 SYGVKD. This CDR3 has 16 residues. The CDR3 sequence: CAISSNSGRATNEQFF. CDR3 nucleotide sequence: TGTGCCATCAGTTCTAATAGCGGGAGGGCCACCAATGAGCAGTTCTTC.

The gene calls are TRBV28 and TRBJ2-1; maybe TRBD1 (6 bases). This CDR3 has 13 residues. Trimming cost V 6 bases and J 7 bases, with 13 bases left between them. Germline CDR1 MDHEN, CDR2 SYDVKM. This CDR3 reads CASRGASRNEQFF. CDR3 DNA: TGTGCCAGCAGGGGGGCGAGTAGGAATGAGCAGTTCTTC.

This rearrangement joins TRBV4-1 to TRBJ2-7; maybe TRBD2 (7 bases). V lost 2 bases and J lost 7, with 27 bases in between. The CDR3 totals 18 residues. The germline CDR1 and CDR2 sequences are MGHRA and YSYEKL. For the CDR3, the DNA is TGCGCCAGCAGCCAAAACCCAGCGGGACTTCTTCAAAGGGGGGAGCAGTACTTC. Translated: CASSQNPAGLLQRGEQYF.

The count of this clone is one. The chain employs TRBV25-1 and TRBJ1-2; D uncertain. The CDR3 length is 15 residues. Germline-derived CDR1 and CDR2 are MGHDK and SYGVNS. Trimming removed 1 base from V and 4 bases from J, with 13 bases in between. The CDR3 spells CASSESLNGLYGYTF. In DNA, the CDR3 is TGTGCCAGCAGTGAATCTCTAAACGGCCTCTATGGCTACACCTTC.

This rearrangement joins TRBV7-9 to TRBJ2-7; D ambiguous. The CDR3 has 13 residues. Trimming stripped 4 bases from V and 3 bases from J, with 10 bases between. CDR1 and CDR2 from the germline V gene are SEHNR and FQNEAQ (reference sequence). CDR3 bases: TGTGCCAGCAGCTCGCGAGATCTCTACGAGCAGTACTTC. Protein sequence: CASSSRDLYEQYF.

This clone was seen more than once but under ten times. The chain employs TRBV7-2 and TRBJ2-1; 7 bases line up with TRBD2. Germline loops: CDR1 SGHTA, CDR2 FQGNSA. The junction had 13 bases not matched to a gene; V was cut back by 5 bases and J by 3 bases. The length of the CDR3 is 17 residues. CDR3 in amino acids: CASSDLGAGVNYNEQFF. The CDR3 region has the DNA TGTGCCAGCAGCGACCTCGGTGCGGGAGTAAACTACAATGAGCAGTTCTTC.

The chain employs TRBV28 and TRBJ1-2, with D unclear. The CDR3 totals 12 residues. Germline V gene data show CDR1 as MDHEN and CDR2 as SYDVKM. Trimming took off 4 bases at V and 2 bases at J, with 5 bases between the two ends. CDR3 residues: CASSWQNYGYTF. CDR3 nucleotide sequence: TGTGCCAGCAGTTGGCAGAACTATGGCTACACCTTC.

This clone was seen once. The chain links TRBV27 to TRBJ2-7, with TRBD1 identical over 9 bases. V lost 5 bases, J lost 3 bases, and 5 bases stayed unmatched. The CDR3 is made up of 14 amino acids. From germline, CDR1 is MNHEY and CDR2 SMNVEV (reference sequence). The chain's CDR3 is CASSIATGGYEQYF. CDR3 DNA sequence: TGTGCCAGCAGTATCGCGACAGGGGGCTACGAGCAGTACTTC.

In this sample, this clone turned up once. V and J are TRBV28 and TRBJ1-2; 9 positions agree with TRBD1. Germline V gives CDR1 MDHEN, CDR2 SYDVKM. Unmatched junction bases numbered 11, after V lost 5 bases and J lost 7 bases. The CDR3 length is 15 residues. CDR3 loop: CASSATGTGYSGYTF. The CDR3 DNA reads as TGTGCCAGCAGTGCGACCGGGACAGGGTATAGTGGCTACACCTTC.

This clone was seen only a few times. This chain connects TRBV27 to TRBJ1-2; no clear D gene. This CDR3 has 11 residues. Germline V lookup: CDR1 MNHEY, CDR2 SMNVEV (reference sequence). V shed 4 bases and J shed 6 bases, with 6 bases lying between them. The chain's CDR3 is CASSSGNGYTF. In nucleotides, the CDR3 is TGTGCCAGCAGTTCCGGGAATGGCTACACCTTC.

This clone showed up just a few times. The rearrangement uses TRBV30 and TRBJ1-5; tentatively, D is TRBD1 (5 bases). Per germline, CDR1 GTSNPN and CDR2 SVGIG (reference sequence). Trimming cost V 2 bases and J 4 bases, with 9 bases left between them. The CDR3 runs to 13 residues. CDR3 protein: CAWSSGFNQPQHF. The CDR3 DNA is TGTGCCTGGAGTTCAGGGTTTAATCAGCCCCAGCATTTT.

A single count supports this clone. The rearrangement uses TRBV23-1 and TRBJ2-3, with TRBD1 matching 7 bases. TRBV23-1 belongs to the ORF category, with a function that is uncertain. The CDR3 is made up of 16 amino acids. V shed 7 bases, J shed 5 bases, and the junction held 15 bases outside the gene matches. The CDR3 sequence: CASNHPHDRVEDTQYF. In DNA form, the CDR3 reads TGCGCCAGCAATCACCCCCACGACAGGGTAGAAGATACGCAGTATTTT.

The DNA for the CDR3 is TGTGCCAGCAGCTCTGCCGGGAGCTCCTATAATTCACCCCTCCACTTT. Its protein product is CASSSAGSSYNSPLHF. The chain recombines TRBV11-2 with TRBJ1-6, with D hard to call. The CDR3 runs 16 residues. The V gene's germline CDR1 is SGHAT and CDR2 FQNNGV. The ends were cut back, 4 bases at V and 0 bases at J, with 10 bases in the middle. Combining the CDR3 with reference TRBV11-2 and TRBJ1-6 gives the whole variable domain EAGVAQSPRYKIIEKRQSVAFWCNPISGHATLYWYQQILGQGPKLLIQFQNNGVVDDSQLPKDRFSAERLKGVDSTLKIQPAKLEDSAVYLCASSSAGSSYNSPLHFGNGTRLTVT.